These 24 T cell receptor beta chains were sequenced from one sample in a study of blood T cell repertoires in COVID-19. Clones were sequenced by immunoSEQ multiplex PCR, and TCRdb holds only the in-frame ones, with some missing. The sample includes approximately 300,000 clones, 90% seen only once; the top ten take over 3.5%. Sequencing was performed on peripheral blood. These receptors all stem from a woman aged 40 to 50 with acute or convalescent COVID-19.

The chain carries TRBV28 and TRBJ1-2, with 9 bases lining up with TRBD1. This CDR3 contains 15 residues. V lost 5 bases, J lost 4 bases, and 8 bases stayed unmatched. Per the germline V gene, CDR1 is MDHEN and CDR2 is SYDVKM. CDR3 DNA: TGTGCCAGCAGTGCTGAACAGGGGGCGGGCTATGGCTACACCTTC. Protein product: CASSAEQGAGYGYTF.

The chain employs TRBV19 and TRBJ1-6, with TRBD1 matching 11 bases. The CDR3 length is 16 residues. Looked up from germline, CDR1 is LNHDA and CDR2 is SQIVND (reference sequence). V shed 5 bases and J 8 bases; nucleotides not matched to a gene: 8. The CDR3 spells CASSLSGQGGHSPLHF. Written as DNA, the CDR3 is TGTGCCAGTAGTCTTTCGGGACAGGGGGGTCATTCACCCCTCCACTTT.

This chain joins TRBV12-3 or TRBV12-4 and TRBJ2-2; D gene unclear. Deletions cut 6 bases from V and 0 bases from J, with 5 bases between. The CDR3 is made up of 13 amino acids. CDR3 DNA sequence: TGTGCCAGCAGACCTACGAACACCGGGGAGCTGTTTTTT. As protein: CASRPTNTGELFF.

The V gene is TRBV6-5, the J gene TRBJ2-7, with 11 positions matching TRBD1. The trim removed 6 bases at V and 2 bases at J, leaving 3 bases unmatched. This CDR3 comprises 14 residues. Germline V gene data show CDR1 as MNHEY and CDR2 as SVGAGI. Here the CDR3 reads CASRSGQGAYEQYV. DNA of the CDR3: TGTGCCAGCAGGTCGGGACAGGGGGCCTACGAGCAGTACGTC.

The chain recombines TRBV12-3 or TRBV12-4 with TRBJ1-2, with 9 bases that match TRBD1. The CDR3 is 13 residues long. J lost 8 bases, V lost 3 bases, and 4 bases had no gene match. The CDR3 loop reads CASSFRTGDGYTF. CDR3 sequence (DNA): TGTGCCAGCAGTTTTAGGACAGGGGACGGCTACACCTTC.

The chain carries TRBV5-1 and TRBJ1-5, with D unresolved. Germline CDR1 is SGHRS and CDR2 is YFSETQ. Trimming cost V 0 bases and J 5 bases, with 9 bases left between them. The CDR3 length is 14 residues. The CDR3 sequence: CASSLAAGDQPQHF. Written as DNA, the CDR3 is TGCGCCAGCAGCTTGGCGGCGGGTGATCAGCCCCAGCATTTT.

V gene TRBV2 combines with J gene TRBJ2-4; 7 bases map to TRBD2. The CDR3 contains 14 residues. Germline V lookup: CDR1 SNHLY, CDR2 FYNNEI. The junction had 8 bases not matched to a gene; V was cut back by 4 bases and J by 8 bases. CDR3 in amino acids: CASSVRGVADIQYF. The CDR3 DNA reads TGTGCCAGCAGTGTACGGGGGGTGGCGGACATTCAGTACTTC.

The chain links TRBV10-3 to TRBJ2-3; D is unclear. Germline V lookup: CDR1 ENHRY, CDR2 SYGVKD. V dropped 5 bases and J dropped 2 bases, with 5 bases sitting between them. CDR3 size: 12 residues. CDR3 region: CAISTVTDTQYF. CDR3 bases: TGTGCCATCAGTACAGTCACAGATACGCAGTATTTT.

To note about this clone: The sample contains more than one DNA sequence encoding this CDR3. The chain couples TRBV18 to TRBJ2-3; weak D call: TRBD2 (6 bases). Germline CDR1 and CDR2: KGHSH and LQKENI. There are 14 residues in the CDR3. The V gene lost 0 bases and the J gene lost 6 bases, with 10 bases spanning the gap. Written as DNA, the CDR3 is TGTGCCAGCTCACCACCAGGGCTAGCGGATACGCAGTATTTT. Translation gives CASSPPGLADTQYF.

This clone has only a few counts. V is TRBV27 and J is TRBJ1-2, with TRBD1 matching over 8 bases. The CDR3 is 14 residues long. Trimming took 4 bases from V and 7 from J; bases not matched to a gene: 8. The germline CDR1 and CDR2 sequences are MNHEY and SMNVEV (reference sequence). The chain's CDR3 is CASSSRTGTAGYTF. The CDR3 DNA sequence: TGTGCCAGCAGTTCCAGGACAGGGACGGCTGGCTACACCTTC.

The chain is built from TRBV5-6 and TRBJ1-4, with 8 bases lining up with TRBD1. V lost 2 bases, J lost 8 bases, and 5 bases stayed unmatched. CDR3 size: 14 residues. CDR1 is SGHDT and CDR2 is YYEEEE in the germline V gene. The CDR3 here is CASSFQGAGEKLFF. CDR3 nucleotides: TGTGCCAGCAGCTTCCAGGGGGCTGGGGAAAAACTGTTTTTT.

V usage is TRBV30 and J usage is TRBJ1-1; D is undetermined. The CDR3 extends over 15 amino acids. V was trimmed by 7 bases and J by 1 base, leaving 19 bases between them. Germline V gene sequence: CDR1 GTSNPN, CDR2 SVGIG (reference sequence). The CDR3 bases are TGTGCCTCCATTTGGTTTGTTAGCACGAACACTGAAGCTTTCTTT. Translation: CASIWFVSTNTEAFF. The whole variable domain, remainder taken from reference TRBV30 and TRBJ1-1, is SQTIHQWPATLVQPVGSPLSLECTVEGTSNPNLYWYRQAAGRGLQLLFYSVGIGQISSEVPQNLSASRPQDRQFILSSKKLLLSDSGFYLCASIWFVSTNTEAFFGQGTRLTVV.

This clone occurred a few times. This specimen includes other DNA sequences encoding the same CDR3. The V call is TRBV9, the J call TRBJ1-4; perhaps TRBD1 as D (5 bases). The germline V gene has CDR1 SGDLS and CDR2 YYNGEE. CDR3 size: 14 residues. The V end lost 0 bases, the J end lost 8 bases, and 11 bases lay between the germline ends. CDR3 residues: CASSVAQGNEKLFF. CDR3 DNA: TGTGCCAGCAGCGTAGCGCAGGGTAACGAAAAACTGTTTTTT.

The gene calls are TRBV10-3 and TRBJ1-1, with D unresolved. The germline V and J ends were trimmed by 5 bases and 6 bases, with 13 bases remaining between them. CDR3 length equals 13 residues. From germline, CDR1 is ENHRY and CDR2 SYGVKD. CDR3 DNA: TGTGCCATCAGTTATACGGGGAAAGCTGAAGCTTTCTTT. This encodes CAISYTGKAEAFF.

The chain recombines TRBV6-5 with TRBJ1-1; no definite D call. This CDR3 is 14 amino acids long. V gave up 7 bases and J gave up 5 bases, with 17 bases separating them. Germline V gene data show CDR1 as MNHEY and CDR2 as SVGAGI. This CDR3 is CASTPRPGITEAFF. The CDR3 bases are TGTGCCAGCACCCCCCGGCCGGGAATTACTGAAGCTTTCTTT.

V gene TRBV5-6 combines with J gene TRBJ1-2, with 8 bases identical to TRBD1. From germline, CDR1 is SGHDT and CDR2 YYEEEE. V dropped 3 bases and J dropped 4; count of bases not matched to a gene: 11. The CDR3 sequence is 16 residues long. The CDR3 DNA follows: TGTGCCAGCAGCTCGCCCTACCCGGGACAGGTCTATGGCTACACCTTC. Translation: CASSSPYPGQVYGYTF.

The chain carries TRBV7-6 and TRBJ1-1; TRBD1 agrees at 8 bases. The V gene end was trimmed by 7 bases and the J gene end by 4 bases; junction bases not matched to a gene: 8. Germline V gene sequence: CDR1 SGHVS, CDR2 FNYEAQ. This CDR3 is built from 14 residues. CDR3 sequence reads: CASTRWQGATEAFF. The CDR3 DNA is TGTGCCAGCACCCGGTGGCAGGGGGCCACTGAAGCTTTCTTT.

This rearrangement joins TRBV2 to TRBJ1-1; the match to TRBD1 covers 10 bases. Germline assignment: CDR1 SNHLY and CDR2 FYNNEI. V lost 10 bases to trimming and J lost 3 bases; unmatched junction nucleotides: 20. The CDR3 loop spans 18 amino acids. The CDR3 region is CATLRRGQGRRGDTEAFF. The CDR3 nucleotides read TGTGCCACCCTCAGGAGGGGACAGGGGAGGAGAGGGGACACTGAAGCTTTCTTT.

The rearrangement joins TRBV2 to TRBJ1-1; TRBD1 might be the D (6 bases). The V gene's germline CDR1 is SNHLY and CDR2 FYNNEI. With 6 bases removed from V and 0 bases from J, the gap between germline ends came to 11 bases. The length of the CDR3 is 14 residues. The CDR3 sequence: CASRGWGLNTEAFF. In nucleotides, the CDR3 is TGTGCCAGCAGGGGGTGGGGGCTGAACACTGAAGCTTTCTTT.

The chain carries TRBV27 and TRBJ1-1; D uncertain. V was clipped by 0 bases and J by 4 bases, with 9 bases between them. The CDR3 totals 14 residues. Germline CDR1 reads MNHEY; CDR2 reads SMNVEV (reference sequence). The CDR3 DNA reads TGTGCCAGCAGTTTATCCCCTTATTTCACTGAAGCTTTCTTT. Its protein is CASSLSPYFTEAFF.

The V and J genes are TRBV3-1 (or the pseudogene TRBV3-2) and TRBJ2-3; 7 nucleotides agree with TRBD2. Germline CDR1 and CDR2: LGHDT and YNNKEL (reference sequence). The J segment lost 5 bases and the V segment lost 0 bases, leaving 5 bases of the junction unmatched. The CDR3 loop spans 15 amino acids. CDR3: CASSQDAGGGDTQYF. DNA of the CDR3: TGTGCCAGCAGCCAAGACGCTGGGGGGGGAGATACGCAGTATTTT.

V and J are TRBV30 and TRBJ1-6; 10 nucleotides line up with TRBD1. V shed 5 bases, J shed 5 bases, and the junction held 9 bases outside the gene matches. Germline-derived CDR1 and CDR2 are GTSNPN and SVGIG (reference sequence). The CDR3 has 16 residues. The CDR3, as DNA: TGTGCCTGGGAACGGGACAGGGGACGTCATAATTCACCCCTCCACTTT. Its protein is CAWERDRGRHNSPLHF.

The chain links TRBV28 to TRBJ1-6, with TRBD1 matching 9 bases. Unmatched junction bases numbered 10, after V lost 6 bases and J lost 10 bases. The CDR3 has 15 residues. The germline V gene has CDR1 MDHEN and CDR2 SYDVKM. CDR3 DNA: TGTGCCAGCAGCCCACCCGGGACAGGGAGCTCACCCCTCCACTTT. Translating gives CASSPPGTGSSPLHF. The full variable domain, in which reference TRBV28 and TRBJ1-6 provide the parts outside the CDR3, is DVKVTQSSRYLVKRTGEKVFLECVQDMDHENMFWYRQDPGLGLRLIYFSYDVKMKEKGDIPEGYSVSREKKERFSLILESASTNQTSMYLCASSPPGTGSSPLHFGNGTRLTVT.

The chain carries TRBV10-2 and TRBJ1-2, with D perhaps matching TRBD1 (6 bases). Germline V gene lookup returns CDR1 WSHSY and CDR2 SAAADI. This CDR3 spans 15 amino acids. The V gene lost 3 bases and the J gene lost 4 bases, with 15 bases spanning the gap. This chain's CDR3 is CASSEGVTGTYGYTF. The CDR3 DNA sequence: TGCGCCAGCAGTGAAGGGGTTACAGGGACCTATGGCTACACCTTC.